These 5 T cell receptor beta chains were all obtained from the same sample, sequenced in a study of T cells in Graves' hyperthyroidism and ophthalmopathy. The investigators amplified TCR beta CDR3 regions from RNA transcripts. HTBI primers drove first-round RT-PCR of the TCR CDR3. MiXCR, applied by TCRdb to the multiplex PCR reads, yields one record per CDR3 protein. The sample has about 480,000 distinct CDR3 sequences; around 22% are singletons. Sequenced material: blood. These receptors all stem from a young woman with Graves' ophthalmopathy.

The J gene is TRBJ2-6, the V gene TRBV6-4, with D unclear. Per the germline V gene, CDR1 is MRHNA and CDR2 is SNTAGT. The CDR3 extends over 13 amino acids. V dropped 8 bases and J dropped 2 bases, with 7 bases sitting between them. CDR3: CASSGPGANVLTF. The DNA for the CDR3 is TGTGCCAGCTCTGGTCCTGGGGCCAACGTCCTGACTTTC.

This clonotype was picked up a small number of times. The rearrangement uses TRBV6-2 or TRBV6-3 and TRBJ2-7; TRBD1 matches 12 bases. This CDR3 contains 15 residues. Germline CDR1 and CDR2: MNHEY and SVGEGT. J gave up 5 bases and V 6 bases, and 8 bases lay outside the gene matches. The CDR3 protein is CASRRPGTGGHEQYF. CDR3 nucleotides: TGTGCCAGCAGACGCCCCGGGACAGGGGGCCACGAGCAGTACTTC.

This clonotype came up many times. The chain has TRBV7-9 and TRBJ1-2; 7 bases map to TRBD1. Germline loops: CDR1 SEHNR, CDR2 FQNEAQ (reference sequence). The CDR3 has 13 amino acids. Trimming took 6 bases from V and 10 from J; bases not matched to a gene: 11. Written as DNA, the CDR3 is TGTGCCAGCAGTCCACGGGACAGCCTCGACTACACCTTC. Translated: CASSPRDSLDYTF.

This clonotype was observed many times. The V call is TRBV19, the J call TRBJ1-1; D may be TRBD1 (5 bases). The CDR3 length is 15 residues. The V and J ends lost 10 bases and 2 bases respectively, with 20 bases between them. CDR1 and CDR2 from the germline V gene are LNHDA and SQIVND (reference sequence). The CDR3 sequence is CATHPEGTDNTEAFF. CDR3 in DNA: TGTGCCACCCATCCTGAGGGGACCGATAACACTGAAGCTTTCTTT.

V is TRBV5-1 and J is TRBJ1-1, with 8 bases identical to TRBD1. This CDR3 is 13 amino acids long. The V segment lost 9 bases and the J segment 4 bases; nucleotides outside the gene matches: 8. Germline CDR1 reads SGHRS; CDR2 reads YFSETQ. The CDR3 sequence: CATAFTGGTEAFF. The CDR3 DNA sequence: TGCGCCACCGCGTTCACAGGGGGCACTGAAGCTTTCTTT.